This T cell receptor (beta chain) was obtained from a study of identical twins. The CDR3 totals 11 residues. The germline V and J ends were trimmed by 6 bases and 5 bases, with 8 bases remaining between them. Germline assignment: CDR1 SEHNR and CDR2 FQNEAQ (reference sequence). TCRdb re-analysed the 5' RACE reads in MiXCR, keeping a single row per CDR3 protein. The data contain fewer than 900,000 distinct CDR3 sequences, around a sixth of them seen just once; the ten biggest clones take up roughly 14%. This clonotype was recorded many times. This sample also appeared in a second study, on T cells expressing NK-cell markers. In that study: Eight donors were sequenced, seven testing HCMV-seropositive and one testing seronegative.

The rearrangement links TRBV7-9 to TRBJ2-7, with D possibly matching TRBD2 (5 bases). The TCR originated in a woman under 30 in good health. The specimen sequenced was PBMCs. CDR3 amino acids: CASSSRDEQYF. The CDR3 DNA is TGTGCCAGCAGTTCGAGGGACGAGCAGTACTTC.